The 20 T cell receptor beta chains given below trace back to one sample, sequenced in a study of blood T cell repertoires in COVID-19 (dated by TCRdb to about 2020). Libraries were prepared through the immunoSEQ multiplex PCR assay. TCRdb mirrors the immuneACCESS table, restricted to in-frame sequences. Some clones are absent from its copies; in checked studies, under half trace to an unresolved V gene, and the reason for the others is unknown. This sample gives over 200,000 clones in total; roughly 86% of them show up just once. The top ten hold 0.8% of the sample. Sequenced input: peripheral blood. The origin of the receptors is a woman younger than 45 with acute or convalescent COVID-19.

This clone was detected only once. CDR3 sequence: CASSISGYGYTF. The CDR3 region has the DNA TGTGCCAGTAGTATATCAGGATATGGCTACACCTTC. The chain carries TRBV19 and TRBJ1-2; no clear D gene. The germline V and J ends were trimmed by 2 bases and 5 bases, with 6 bases remaining between them. The CDR3 covers 12 residues. Germline V gene sequence: CDR1 LNHDA, CDR2 SQIVND (reference sequence).

V gene TRBV6-4 combines with J gene TRBJ2-1, with 8 positions matching TRBD2. The V gene end was trimmed by 2 bases and the J gene end by 8 bases; junction bases not matched to a gene: 8. Germline assignment: CDR1 MRHNA and CDR2 SNTAGT. The CDR3 extends over 15 amino acids. CDR3 region: CASSDRLGGVDEQFF. Written as DNA, the CDR3 is TGTGCCAGCAGTGACCGGCTCGGGGGGGTCGATGAGCAGTTCTTC.

The CDR3 is CASSQAGDPGELFF. DNA for the CDR3: TGTGCCAGCAGCCAAGCGGGAGACCCCGGGGAGCTGTTTTTT. J is TRBJ2-2 and V is TRBV3-1 (or the pseudogene TRBV3-2); D might be TRBD2 (6 bases). Trimming cost V 1 base and J 6 bases, with 9 bases left between them. The CDR3 has 14 amino acids. Germline assignment: CDR1 LGHDT and CDR2 YNNKEL (reference sequence).

This clone occurred a few times. The genes are TRBV5-1 and TRBJ2-7; 7 bases line up with TRBD1. CDR1 and CDR2 (germline): SGHRS, YFSETQ. After removal of 4 bases from V and 0 bases from J, the junction contained 7 bases not matched to a gene. The CDR3 totals 15 residues. CDR3 sequence: CASSPRQGSSYEQYF. The CDR3 DNA reads as TGCGCCAGCAGCCCTAGACAGGGCAGCTCCTACGAGCAGTACTTC.

The chain links TRBV9 to TRBJ2-5; perhaps TRBD2 as D (5 bases). The CDR3 is made up of 14 amino acids. CDR1 and CDR2 from the germline V gene are SGDLS and YYNGEE. Trimming cost V 4 bases and J 0 bases, with 10 bases left between them. CDR3 coding DNA: TGTGCCAGCAGCACCAGCGGAAACCAAGAGACCCAGTACTTC. Encoded protein: CASSTSGNQETQYF.

The chain is built from TRBV7-2 and TRBJ2-1; D is perhaps TRBD2 (6 bases). Trimming took off 5 bases at V and 8 bases at J, with 22 bases between the two ends. CDR1 is SGHTA and CDR2 is FQGNSA in the germline V gene. This CDR3 is built from 16 residues. The CDR3: CASSPGGLGNFHEQFF. CDR3 DNA sequence: TGTGCCAGCAGCCCCGGGGGACTGGGAAATTTTCATGAGCAGTTCTTC.

The chain links TRBV4-2 to TRBJ2-3; D unresolved. Germline CDR1 is LGHNA and CDR2 is YNFKEQ. The V end lost 0 bases, the J end lost 2 bases, and 6 bases lay between the germline ends. CDR3 length equals 14 residues. CDR3 nucleotides: TGTGCCAGCAGCCAAGATCGCGACACAGATACGCAGTATTTT. Residues: CASSQDRDTDTQYF.

The chain is built from TRBV7-8 and TRBJ2-1; 10 positions match TRBD2. CDR3 size: 16 residues. Germline values: CDR1 SGHVS, CDR2 FQNEAQ. J gave up 7 bases and V 4 bases, and 10 bases lay outside the gene matches. For the CDR3, the DNA is TGTGCCAGCAGCTCGCGCCGGCTAGCGGGAGTGAATGAGCAGTTCTTC. It specifies CASSSRRLAGVNEQFF.

The V and J genes are TRBV7-9 and TRBJ2-7, with 10 bases fitting TRBD1. The ends lost 4 bases at V and 3 bases at J; junction bases unmatched: 6. From germline, CDR1 is SEHNR and CDR2 FQNEAQ (reference sequence). CDR3 length: 15 amino acids. The CDR3 DNA is TGTGCCAGCAGCTCCAGACAGGGGGCTCTCTACGAGCAGTACTTC. As protein: CASSSRQGALYEQYF.

The rearrangement uses TRBV29-1 and TRBJ2-1; D gene unclear. V lost 8 bases and J 0 bases, leaving 5 bases between the germline ends. CDR1 and CDR2 (germline): SQVTM, ANQGSEA. CDR3 length: 11 amino acids. CDR3 in amino acids: CSPVSYNEQFF. In DNA, the CDR3 is TGCAGCCCAGTCTCCTACAATGAGCAGTTCTTC.

This chain joins TRBV4-3 and TRBJ1-1; weak D call: TRBD1 (6 bases). Per the germline V gene, CDR1 is LGHNA and CDR2 is YSLEER. This CDR3 is 13 amino acids long. Trimming left V 6 bases short and J 6 bases short, with 14 bases between. This chain's CDR3 is CASRPDSGAEAFF. CDR3 DNA: TGCGCCAGCAGGCCGGACAGCGGGGCTGAAGCTTTCTTT.

The chain links TRBV5-1 to TRBJ1-5; 7 bases line up with TRBD1. Germline lookup yields CDR1 SGHRS and CDR2 YFSETQ. V shed 5 bases, J shed 6 bases, and the junction held 8 bases outside the gene matches. The CDR3 totals 14 residues. CDR3 amino acids: CASSQAGGTQPQHF. The CDR3 nucleotides read TGCGCCAGCAGTCAGGCAGGGGGTACTCAGCCCCAGCATTTT.

This clone came up a few times. The chain couples TRBV29-1 to TRBJ1-6, with TRBD1 matching 8 bases. The ends lost 6 bases at V and 5 bases at J; junction bases unmatched: 9. This CDR3 contains 15 residues. Per germline, CDR1 SQVTM and CDR2 ANQGSEA. CDR3 loop: CSVTEGQVNNSPLHF. In DNA form, the CDR3 reads TGCAGCGTGACCGAGGGACAGGTTAATAATTCACCCCTCCACTTT.

The chain joins TRBV29-1 to TRBJ2-7; 9 bases agree with TRBD1. V trimming: 5 bases; J trimming: 5 bases; junction bases outside the gene matches: 1. Germline V gene sequence: CDR1 SQVTM, CDR2 ANQGSEA. The CDR3 sequence is 11 residues long. The CDR3 DNA is TGCAGCGTTCGGACAGGGGACGAGCAGTACTTC. Translated: CSVRTGDEQYF.

The gene calls are TRBV7-2 and TRBJ1-6; a possible D gene is TRBD1 (6 bases). The V end lost 7 bases, the J end lost 6 bases, and 13 bases lay between the germline ends. Germline loops: CDR1 SGHTA, CDR2 FQGNSA. CDR3 length: 14 amino acids. The CDR3 DNA follows: TGTGCCAGCAACCGGGACACCGGTAATTCACCCCTCCACTTT. As protein: CASNRDTGNSPLHF.

Only one count was recorded for this clone. This rearrangement joins TRBV5-1 to TRBJ1-2; TRBD1 is a possible D gene (6 bases). The CDR3 is made up of 14 amino acids. The V gene lost 4 bases and the J gene lost 4 bases, with 14 bases spanning the gap. Germline CDR1 is SGHRS and CDR2 is YFSETQ. CDR3 region: CASSVGQPIYGYTF. The CDR3 DNA is TGCGCCAGCAGCGTAGGACAGCCAATCTATGGCTACACCTTC. Looking up the rest from reference TRBV5-1 and TRBJ1-2 gives the full variable domain: KAGVTQTPRYLIKTRGQQVTLSCSPISGHRSVSWYQQTPGQGLQFLFEYFSETQRNKGNFPGRFSGRQFSNSRSEMNVSTLELGDSALYLCASSVGQPIYGYTFGSGTRLTVV.

The genes are TRBV10-1 and TRBJ1-1, with D perhaps TRBD1 (6 bases). CDR1 is WNHNN, CDR2 SYGVQD, per germline (reference sequence). The CDR3 runs to 13 residues. V lost 4 bases and J lost 1, with 7 bases in between. Here the CDR3 DNA reads TGCGCCAGCAGTGTACAGGGGAACACTGAAGCTTTCTTT. This sequence encodes CASSVQGNTEAFF.

The chain recombines TRBV4-1 with TRBJ2-3, with 11 bases lining up with TRBD2. CDR1 and CDR2 from the germline V gene are MGHRA and YSYEKL. The CDR3 is made up of 17 amino acids. J gave up 2 bases and V 1 base, and 5 bases lay outside the gene matches. DNA for the CDR3: TGCGCCAGCAGCCAAGGGAAACTAGCGGGAGTCACAGATACGCAGTATTTT. It specifies CASSQGKLAGVTDTQYF.

The chain uses TRBV7-9 and TRBJ1-2; 7 bases align to TRBD1. Looked up from germline, CDR1 is SEHNR and CDR2 is FQNEAQ (reference sequence). The CDR3 has 14 amino acids. The V gene end was trimmed by 5 bases and the J gene end by 14 bases; junction bases not matched to a gene: 17. CDR3 in amino acids: CASSTNRGDRLGTF. The CDR3 DNA sequence: TGTGCCAGCAGCACAAACAGGGGCGACCGTTTGGGGACCTTC.

This sequence joins TRBV5-1 and TRBJ2-7; a possible D gene is TRBD1 (5 bases). Per the germline V gene, CDR1 is SGHRS and CDR2 is YFSETQ. The CDR3 sequence is 13 residues long. Trimming removed 0 bases at V and 2 bases at J, with 6 bases between. In DNA form, the CDR3 reads TGCGCCAGCAGCTTGGAGGGGACCTACGAGCAGTACTTC. This encodes CASSLEGTYEQYF.